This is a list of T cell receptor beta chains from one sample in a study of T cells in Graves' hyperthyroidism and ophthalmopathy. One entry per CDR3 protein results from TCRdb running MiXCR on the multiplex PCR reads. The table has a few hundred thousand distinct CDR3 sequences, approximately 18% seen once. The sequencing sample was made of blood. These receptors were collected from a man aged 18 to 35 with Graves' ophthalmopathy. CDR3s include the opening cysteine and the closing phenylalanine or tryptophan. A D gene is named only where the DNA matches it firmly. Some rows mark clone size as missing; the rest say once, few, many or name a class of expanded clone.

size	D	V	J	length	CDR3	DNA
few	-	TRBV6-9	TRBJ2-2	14	CAGTADGSTGELFF	TGTGCCGGCACTGCGGACGGTAGCACCGGGGAGCTGTTTTTT
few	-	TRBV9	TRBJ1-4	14	CASSVGGGREKLFF	TGTGCCAGCAGCGTAGGGGGGGGCCGAGAAAAACTGTTTTTT
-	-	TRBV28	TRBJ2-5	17	CASSLSSFRLPGETQYF	TGTGCCAGCAGCCTTAGTTCCTTTAGACTCCCCGGGGAGACCCAGTACTTC
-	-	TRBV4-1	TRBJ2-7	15	CASSSLAQDPYEQYF	TGCGCCAGCAGCTCCCTAGCGCAAGACCCCTACGAGCAGTACTTC
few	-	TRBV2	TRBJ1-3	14	CASSDEAGRNTIYF	TGTGCCAGCAGTGATGAGGCAGGAAGAAACACCATATATTTT
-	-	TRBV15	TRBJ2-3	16	CATSRGQGDFTDTQYF	TGTGCCACCAGCAGAGGGCAGGGGGACTTCACAGATACGCAGTATTTT
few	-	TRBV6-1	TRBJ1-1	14	CASSSTHMNTEAFF	TGTGCCAGCAGTTCGACTCACATGAACACTGAAGCTTTCTTT
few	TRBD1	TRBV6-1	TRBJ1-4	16	CASSEAAGGGNEKLFF	TGTGCCAGCAGTGAAGCGGCAGGGGGAGGTAATGAAAAACTGTTTTTT
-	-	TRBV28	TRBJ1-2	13	CASMPFGPYGYTF	TGTGCCAGCATGCCCTTCGGGCCCTATGGCTACACCTTC
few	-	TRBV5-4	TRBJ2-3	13	CASSQPQVDTQYF	TGTGCCAGCAGCCAGCCACAGGTAGATACGCAGTATTTT
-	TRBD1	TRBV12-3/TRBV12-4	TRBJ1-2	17	CASSTAGTGGFGYGYTF	TGTGCCAGCAGTACCGCCGGGACAGGGGGCTTCGGGTATGGCTACACCTTC
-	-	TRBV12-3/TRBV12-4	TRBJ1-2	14	CASSLDPPGDGYTF	TGTGCCAGCAGTTTAGACCCACCGGGGGATGGCTACACCTTC
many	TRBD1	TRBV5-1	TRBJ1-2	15	CASSLATGAQDGYTF	TGCGCCAGCAGCTTGGCAACAGGGGCCCAGGATGGCTACACCTTC
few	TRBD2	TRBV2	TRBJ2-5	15	CASSDRGGQWETQYF	TGTGCCAGCAGTGATCGGGGGGGGCAATGGGAGACCCAGTACTTC
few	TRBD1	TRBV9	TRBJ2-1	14	CASSEDRGLNEQFF	TGTGCCAGCAGCGAGGACAGGGGCCTCAATGAGCAGTTCTTC
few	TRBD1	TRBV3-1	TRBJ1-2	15	CASSLVTGTDYGYTF	TGTGCCAGCAGCTTGGTAACCGGGACAGACTATGGCTACACCTTC
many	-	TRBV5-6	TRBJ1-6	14	CASSLERGNSPLHF	TGTGCCAGCAGCTTGGAAAGGGGCAATTCACCCCTCCACTTT
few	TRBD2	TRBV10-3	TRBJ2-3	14	CAIREGLAVDTQYF	TGTGCCATCAGAGAGGGACTAGCGGTAGATACGCAGTATTTT
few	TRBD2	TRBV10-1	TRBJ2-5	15	CASSDRGGPQETQYF	TGCGCCAGCAGTGACCGGGGGGGGCCCCAAGAGACCCAGTACTTC
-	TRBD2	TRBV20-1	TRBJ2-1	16	CSAWARGGRDYNEQFF	TGCAGTGCTTGGGCTCGGGGCGGGAGGGATTACAATGAGCAGTTCTTC
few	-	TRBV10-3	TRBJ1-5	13	CATSDRNNQPQHF	TGTGCCACCTCGGACAGAAATAATCAGCCCCAGCATTTT
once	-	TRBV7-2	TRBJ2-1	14	CASSLGTVLNEQFF	TGTGCCAGCAGCTTAGGGACAGTTCTTAATGAGCAGTTCTTC
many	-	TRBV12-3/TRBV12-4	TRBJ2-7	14	CASSRTDLPYEQYF	TGTGCCAGCAGTAGGACAGATCTCCCCTACGAGCAGTACTTC
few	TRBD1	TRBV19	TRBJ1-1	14	CASKKRGDRAEAFF	TGTGCCAGTAAAAAAAGGGGGGACAGGGCTGAAGCTTTCTTT
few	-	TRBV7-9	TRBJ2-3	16	CASRERRLDFTDTQYF	TGTGCCAGCAGAGAACGCCGACTAGACTTCACAGATACGCAGTATTTT
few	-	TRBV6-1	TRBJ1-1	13	CASSEYGNTEAFF	TGTGCCAGCAGTGAATATGGGAACACTGAAGCTTTCTTT
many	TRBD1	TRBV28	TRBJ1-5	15	CASSPGGRSNQPQHF	TGTGCCAGCAGCCCAGGGGGCAGGAGCAATCAGCCCCAGCATTTT
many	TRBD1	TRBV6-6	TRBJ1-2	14	CASSSLGTGDGYTF	TGTGCCAGCAGTTCACTCGGGACAGGGGATGGCTACACCTTC
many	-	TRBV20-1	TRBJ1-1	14	CSARKITGGTEAFF	TGCAGTGCGAGAAAGATAACAGGAGGCACTGAAGCTTTCTTT
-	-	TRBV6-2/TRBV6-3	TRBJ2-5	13	CASKWVVTETQYF	TGTGCCAGCAAGTGGGTAGTCACAGAGACCCAGTACTTC
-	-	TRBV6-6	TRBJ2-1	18	CASSYSIQRGGFYNEQFF	TGTGCCAGCAGTTACTCGATTCAACGAGGGGGGTTCTACAATGAGCAGTTCTTC
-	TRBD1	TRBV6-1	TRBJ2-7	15	CASSDSTGDASKQYF	TGTGCCAGCAGTGACTCGACAGGGGACGCAAGCAAGCAGTACTTC
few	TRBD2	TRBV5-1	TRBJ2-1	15	CASSSSGDTYNEQFF	TGCGCCAGCAGCTCCAGCGGGGATACCTACAATGAGCAGTTCTTC
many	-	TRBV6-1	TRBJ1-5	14	CASTPGGANQPQHF	TGTGCCAGCACCCCGGGGGGAGCCAATCAGCCCCAGCATTTT
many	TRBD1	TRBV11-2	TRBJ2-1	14	CASSLSGQGYEQFF	TGTGCCAGCAGCTTATCGGGACAGGGATATGAGCAGTTCTTC